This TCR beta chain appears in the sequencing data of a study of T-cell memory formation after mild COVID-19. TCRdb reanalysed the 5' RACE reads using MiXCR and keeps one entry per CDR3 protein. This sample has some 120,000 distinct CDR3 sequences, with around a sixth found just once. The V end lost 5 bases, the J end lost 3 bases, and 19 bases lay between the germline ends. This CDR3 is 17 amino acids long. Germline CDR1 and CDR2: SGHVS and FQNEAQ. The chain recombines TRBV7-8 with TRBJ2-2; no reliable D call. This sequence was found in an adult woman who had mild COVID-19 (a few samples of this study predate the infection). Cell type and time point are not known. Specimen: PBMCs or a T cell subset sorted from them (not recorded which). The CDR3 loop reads CASSPEAQTTYTGELFF. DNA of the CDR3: TGTGCCAGCAGCCCGGAAGCCCAGACGACGTACACCGGGGAGCTGTTTTTT.